The 2 T cell receptor beta chains listed next were all sequenced from one sample in a study of blood T cells in healthy people across ages. A second PCR of 7 to 11 cycles used a sample-barcoded 5' primer and a J-beta primer mix. TCRdb recomputed calls from the 5' RACE reads with MiXCR, one row per CDR3 protein. The data contain 750,000 to 950,000 distinct CDR3 sequences, approximately 53% of them seen just once; the ten biggest clones take up roughly two fifths. Sequencing input: blood. Source of these receptors: a man at least 80 years old in good health.

V gene TRBV6-6 combines with J gene TRBJ2-5, with 8 bases that match TRBD2. This CDR3 comprises 13 residues. The V gene's germline CDR1 is MNHNY and CDR2 SVGAGI (reference sequence). V dropped 9 bases and J dropped 4; count of bases not matched to a gene: 7. The CDR3 here is CASRTSLTETQYF. In nucleotides, the CDR3 is TGTGCCAGTAGGACTAGCTTAACAGAGACCCAGTACTTC.

This clonotype was counted between two and nine times. V usage is TRBV28 and J usage is TRBJ2-7; no definite D call. Trimming shortened V by 3 bases and J by 3 bases, and 12 bases separated the two germline ends. Looked up from germline, CDR1 is MDHEN and CDR2 is SYDVKM. CDR3 length equals 14 residues. The CDR3 nucleotides are TGTGCCAGCAGTTTGTGGCAGTCCTACTACGAGCAGTACTTC. Translation gives CASSLWQSYYEQYF. The whole variable domain, filled in from reference TRBV28 and TRBJ2-7, reads DVKVTQSSRYLVKRTGEKVFLECVQDMDHENMFWYRQDPGLGLRLIYFSYDVKMKEKGDIPEGYSVSREKKERFSLILESASTNQTSMYLCASSLWQSYYEQYFGPGTRLTVT.